This TCR beta chain was recovered during a study of CXCR3-negative and CXCR3-positive naive CD8 T cells. This CDR3 comprises 15 residues. Germline CDR1 is WSHSY and CDR2 is SAAADI. The authors prepared UMI-labeled TRB cDNA libraries by 5' RACE. Reprocessing the 5' RACE reads, TCRdb reports a single entry for every CDR3 protein and omits DNA. This sample's table has over 8,000 distinct CDR3 sequences. This clonotype was obtained from a human donor in good health. Some clones in this sample may be carry-over from other donors' samples. The V and J genes are TRBV10-2 and TRBJ2-3; TCRdb's assignment of TRBD2 cannot be checked, as there is no DNA. Sequenced material: naive CXCR3- CD8+ T cells from blood. Subset meaning: CD45RO-CCR7+CD27+CD95- naive CD8+ T cells lacking CXCR3 (TNR3-). The CDR3 loop reads CASSGTSGRPDTQYF.